Below, 31 T cell receptor beta chains from the same sample are listed, as sequenced in a study of blood T cell repertoires in COVID-19. TCRdb's table, derived via immunoSEQ multiplex PCR, lists solely in-frame clones and lacks some. Of about 260,000 clones detected, around 86% appear once; the ten largest clones hold approximately 1.6%. Source material: peripheral blood. Receptor source: a woman aged 40 to 50 who had recovered from COVID-19.

In its sample, this clone was seen once. The chain has TRBV18 and TRBJ1-2; D unresolved. The CDR3 consists of 12 residues. CDR1 is KGHSH and CDR2 is LQKENI in the germline V gene. The V and J ends lost 2 bases and 10 bases respectively, with 11 bases between them. The chain's CDR3 is CASSPDFDVYTF. CDR3 nucleotide sequence: TGTGCCAGCTCACCAGACTTCGACGTCTACACCTTC.

This clone was seen a single time. The J gene is TRBJ2-3, the V gene TRBV6-5; TRBD1 might be the D (5 bases). The germline CDR1 and CDR2 sequences are MNHEY and SVGAGI. The germline V and J ends were trimmed by 9 bases and 1 base, with 11 bases remaining between them. CDR3 length: 13 amino acids. The chain's CDR3 is CASRGIGTDTQYF. The DNA of the CDR3 is TGTGCCAGTAGGGGAATCGGCACAGATACGCAGTATTTT.

The J gene is TRBJ2-2, the V gene TRBV7-2; possible D gene TRBD1, 5 bases. The germline V and J ends were trimmed by 3 bases and 5 bases, with 19 bases remaining between them. This CDR3 has 17 amino acids. CDR1 is SGHTA, CDR2 FQGNSA, per germline. The CDR3 DNA reads as TGTGCCAGCAGCTTCCGTATACGGCAGGGTGGGACCGGGGAGCTGTTTTTT. Its translation is CASSFRIRQGGTGELFF.

The chain recombines TRBV2 with TRBJ1-3; 7 bases line up with TRBD1. The CDR3 is made up of 14 amino acids. Germline V gene lookup returns CDR1 SNHLY and CDR2 FYNNEI. V shed 5 bases and J 1 base; nucleotides not matched to a gene: 2. The DNA of the CDR3 is TGTGCCAGCAGTCGACAGGGATCTGGAAACACCATATATTTT. Translation gives CASSRQGSGNTIYF. The full variable domain, in which reference TRBV2 and TRBJ1-3 provide the parts outside the CDR3, is EPEVTQTPSHQVTQMGQEVILRCVPISNHLYFYWYRQILGQKVEFLVSFYNNEISEKSEIFDDQFSVERPDGSNFTLKIRSTKLEDSAMYFCASSRQGSGNTIYFGEGSWLTVV.

This clone was seen only a few times. The rearrangement uses TRBV5-1 and TRBJ2-2; 8 bases match TRBD1. The CDR3 sequence is 16 residues long. CDR1 and CDR2 (germline): SGHRS, YFSETQ. Trimming at V came to 0 bases and at J to 6 bases, leaving 7 bases not matched to a gene. CDR3 region: CASSLAPGGEAGELFF. CDR3 DNA sequence: TGCGCCAGCAGCTTGGCTCCAGGGGGCGAGGCCGGGGAGCTGTTTTTT.

The chain combines TRBV15 with TRBJ2-7, with 7 bases that match TRBD2. The CDR3 has 11 amino acids. The V gene's germline CDR1 is LNHNV and CDR2 YYDKDF (reference sequence). The V and J ends lost 6 bases and 6 bases, in that order; junction bases with no gene match: 2. CDR3 protein: CATRGGGEQYF. The CDR3 DNA reads as TGTGCCACCAGGGGCGGGGGCGAGCAGTACTTC.

This chain uses TRBV28 with TRBJ2-3, with D hard to call. The CDR3 consists of 15 residues. Looked up from germline, CDR1 is MDHEN and CDR2 is SYDVKM. Trimming pared 2 bases from V and 6 bases from J, leaving 15 bases between. The DNA for the CDR3 is TGTGCCAGCAGTTTAAGTCGGCCCCAGAGGGATACGCAGTATTTT. This codes for CASSLSRPQRDTQYF.

The J gene is TRBJ2-3, the V gene TRBV5-1; 7 nucleotides align to TRBD2. The germline V gene encodes CDR1 SGHRS and CDR2 YFSETQ. The CDR3 extends over 17 amino acids. The trim removed 2 bases at V and 1 base at J, leaving 10 bases unmatched. CDR3 in amino acids: CASSFTLGGGGTDTQYF. Written as DNA, the CDR3 is TGCGCCAGCAGCTTCACTCTCGGGGGAGGGGGCACAGATACGCAGTATTTT.

The chain recombines TRBV9 with TRBJ1-6; no clear D. The length of the CDR3 is 16 residues. V was pared by 0 bases and J by 9 bases, with 16 bases between. Germline lookup yields CDR1 SGDLS and CDR2 YYNGEE. The chain's CDR3 is CASSVGRAGLGSPLHF. In nucleotides, the CDR3 is TGTGCCAGCAGCGTAGGTCGGGCGGGGTTAGGTTCACCCCTCCACTTT.

The chain links TRBV6-5 to TRBJ2-2, with D maybe TRBD2 (6 bases). This CDR3 contains 13 residues. V was trimmed by 10 bases and J by 3 bases, leaving 12 bases between them. The germline gives CDR1 MNHEY, CDR2 SVGAGI. The DNA of the CDR3 is TGTGCCATCTTCTCGGGGGACACCGGGGAGCTGTTTTTT. It codes for CAIFSGDTGELFF.

V and J are TRBV4-1 and TRBJ1-1, with 10 bases identical to TRBD1. The germline V gene has CDR1 MGHRA and CDR2 YSYEKL. V was pared by 4 bases and J by 1 base, with 3 bases of the junction left unmatched. This CDR3 is 15 amino acids long. The CDR3 here is CASSPRQGANTEAFF. Written as DNA, the CDR3 is TGCGCCAGCAGCCCCAGACAGGGGGCGAACACTGAAGCTTTCTTT.

CDR3 loop: CASSYSLQGTEQYF. CDR3 in DNA: TGTGCCAGCAGCTACTCCTTACAGGGGACCGAGCAGTACTTC. This chain links TRBV7-3 with TRBJ2-7; 7 bases match TRBD1. CDR1 and CDR2 (germline): SGHTA, FQGTGA. The CDR3 covers 14 residues. The V gene end was trimmed by 4 bases and the J gene end by 6 bases; junction bases not matched to a gene: 9.

This chain links TRBV2 with TRBJ2-5, with D tentatively TRBD1 (5 bases). Trimming removed 2 bases at V and 1 base at J, with 14 bases between. The CDR3 loop spans 16 amino acids. Germline-derived CDR1 and CDR2 are SNHLY and FYNNEI. This chain's CDR3 is CASSERAGSPQETQYF. In DNA, the CDR3 is TGTGCCAGCAGTGAAAGGGCAGGGTCACCCCAAGAGACCCAGTACTTC.

The chain employs TRBV27 and TRBJ1-5, with D possibly being TRBD1 (6 bases). This CDR3 comprises 15 residues. Germline V gene sequence: CDR1 MNHEY, CDR2 SMNVEV (reference sequence). V lost 5 bases and J lost 2, with 13 bases in between. The CDR3 sequence is CASSPHRAGNQPQHF. For the CDR3, the DNA is TGTGCCAGCAGTCCTCACAGGGCGGGCAATCAGCCCCAGCATTTT.

The chain carries TRBV5-8 and TRBJ2-7, with a tentative D call TRBD2 (5 bases). The CDR3 runs 15 residues. CDR1 SGHTS and CDR2 YDEGEE come from the germline V gene. The V and J ends lost 1 base and 3 bases respectively, with 14 bases between them. CDR3 amino acids: CASSLYGRGFYEQYF. In DNA, the CDR3 is TGTGCCAGCAGCTTGTATGGACGCGGGTTCTACGAGCAGTACTTC.

The chain joins TRBV29-1 to TRBJ2-2, with 8 bases fitting TRBD2. Per the germline V gene, CDR1 is SQVTM and CDR2 is ANQGSEA. This CDR3 is built from 14 residues. With V trimmed by 7 bases and J by 7 bases, 11 bases remained unmatched. The CDR3 coding sequence is TGCAGCGCTCAGAGGGTAGCGGGGAGCGGGGAGCTGTTTTTT. Encoded protein: CSAQRVAGSGELFF.

Many counts were recorded for this clone. J is TRBJ2-1 and V is TRBV4-2; 9 nucleotides match TRBD2. Losses at the gene ends were 1 base for V and 9 bases for J; bases not matched to a gene: 7. Germline V lookup: CDR1 LGHNA, CDR2 YNFKEQ. The CDR3 consists of 15 residues. The CDR3, as DNA: TGTGCCAGCAGCCAAGTGGGCGGGGGGGCCGGTGAGCAGTTCTTC. Protein product: CASSQVGGGAGEQFF.

The chain employs TRBV29-1 and TRBJ2-3, with D possibly being TRBD2 (7 bases). The germline V and J ends were trimmed by 4 bases and 2 bases, with 19 bases remaining between them. This CDR3 spans 16 amino acids. CDR1 SQVTM and CDR2 ANQGSEA come from the germline V gene. The CDR3 protein is CSVGRAGARFTDTQYF. The CDR3 DNA sequence: TGCAGCGTTGGAAGGGCGGGGGCCCGGTTCACAGATACGCAGTATTTT.

The V and J genes are TRBV6-5 and TRBJ2-7; 7 nucleotides match TRBD1. CDR1 and CDR2 from the germline V gene are MNHEY and SVGAGI. V was clipped by 8 bases and J by 3 bases; unmatched bases: 10. The length of the CDR3 is 14 residues. CDR3 protein: CASQLLWDSYEQYF. In DNA form, the CDR3 reads TGTGCCAGCCAGTTACTGTGGGACAGCTACGAGCAGTACTTC.

The chain employs TRBV6-5 and TRBJ1-1, with 8 bases lining up with TRBD1. CDR1 and CDR2 (germline): MNHEY, SVGAGI. The CDR3 totals 14 residues. V lost 6 bases to trimming and J lost 1 base; unmatched junction nucleotides: 4. Here the CDR3 reads CASRGTGWNTEAFF. The CDR3 nucleotides are TGTGCCAGCAGGGGGACAGGATGGAACACTGAAGCTTTCTTT.

The genes are TRBV5-1 and TRBJ1-3; D is undetermined. The V end lost 0 bases, the J end lost 3 bases, and 7 bases lay between the germline ends. The germline gives CDR1 SGHRS, CDR2 YFSETQ. This CDR3 is 14 amino acids long. CDR3 nucleotides: TGCGCCAGCAGCTTGGGCAGTATTGGAAACACCATATATTTT. Its translation: CASSLGSIGNTIYF.

This clone was counted a few times. The V gene is TRBV7-9, the J gene TRBJ2-7; tentatively, D is TRBD1 (6 bases). The CDR3 consists of 16 residues. CDR1 and CDR2 from the germline V gene are SEHNR and FQNEAQ (reference sequence). Deletions cut 6 bases from V and 0 bases from J, with 18 bases between. The CDR3 DNA reads as TGTGCCAGCAGTCTGACGTTGGGACACTTCTCCTACGAGCAGTACTTC. Its protein product is CASSLTLGHFSYEQYF. The entire variable domain, with the rest obtained from reference TRBV7-9 and TRBJ2-7, is as follows: DTGVSQNPRHKITKRGQNVTFRCDPISEHNRLYWYRQTLGQGPEFLTYFQNEAQLEKSRLLSDRFSAERPKGSFSTLEIQRTEQGDSAMYLCASSLTLGHFSYEQYFGPGTRLTVT.

J is TRBJ1-2 and V is TRBV6-2 or TRBV6-3, with 7 nucleotides matching TRBD1. Losses at the gene ends were 2 bases for V and 3 bases for J; bases not matched to a gene: 6. The CDR3 contains 15 residues. Germline V gene sequence: CDR1 MNHEY, CDR2 SVGEGT. The CDR3 DNA reads TGTGCCAGCAGTTACGCGACAGGGATCCACTATGGCTACACCTTC. It specifies CASSYATGIHYGYTF.

The chain carries TRBV5-4 and TRBJ1-2; a possible D gene is TRBD1 (5 bases). The CDR3 length is 18 residues. Per germline, CDR1 SGHNT and CDR2 YYREEE (reference sequence). V was pared by 0 bases and J by 2 bases, with 20 bases between. CDR3 amino acids: CASSLEAVGQQPNYGYTF. DNA of the CDR3: TGTGCCAGCAGCTTGGAGGCTGTGGGGCAGCAACCAAACTATGGCTACACCTTC. The whole variable domain, filled in from reference TRBV5-4 and TRBJ1-2, reads ETGVTQSPTHLIKTRGQQVTLRCSSQSGHNTVSWYQQALGQGPQFIFQYYREEENGRGNFPPRFSGLQFPNYSSELNVNALELDDSALYLCASSLEAVGQQPNYGYTFGSGTRLTVV.

This sequence joins TRBV7-9 and TRBJ1-4; tentatively, D is TRBD1 (5 bases). CDR1 and CDR2 (germline): SEHNR, FQNEAQ (reference sequence). The CDR3 loop spans 15 amino acids. Trimming pared 5 bases from V and 8 bases from J, leaving 18 bases between. The CDR3 DNA is TGTGCCAGCAGCCCCCGCGGGGCTTCGGGCGAAAAACTGTTTTTT. Its protein product is CASSPRGASGEKLFF.

In this sample, this clone turned up once. This chain connects TRBV6-5 to TRBJ2-7; D remains unclear. V lost 5 bases and J 2 bases, leaving 10 bases between the germline ends. This CDR3 comprises 13 residues. Germline CDR1 is MNHEY and CDR2 is SVGAGI. DNA for the CDR3: TGTGCCAGCAGTATCTCCGAGACCTACGAGCAGTACTTC. Its protein product is CASSISETYEQYF.

The chain combines TRBV7-9 with TRBJ1-3; D may be TRBD1 (6 bases). Trimming took off 0 bases at V and 0 bases at J, with 12 bases between the two ends. This CDR3 is 17 amino acids long. Per germline, CDR1 SEHNR and CDR2 FQNEAQ (reference sequence). The CDR3 region has the DNA TGTGCCAGCAGCTTAGCACTAGACAGGATCTCTGGAAACACCATATATTTT. Translated: CASSLALDRISGNTIYF.

In this sample, this clone turned up a few times. The chain couples TRBV3-1 (or the pseudogene TRBV3-2) to TRBJ2-7, with D perhaps TRBD1 (6 bases). Germline V gives CDR1 LGHDT, CDR2 YNNKEL (reference sequence). The CDR3 contains 13 residues. Between the trimmed V and J ends, which lost 7 bases and 3 bases, there was a span of 13 bases. CDR3 residues: CASTRQGSYEQYF. In DNA form, the CDR3 reads TGTGCCAGCACCCGCCAGGGGAGCTACGAGCAGTACTTC.

V gene TRBV4-3 combines with J gene TRBJ1-2; a possible D gene is TRBD1 (6 bases). The ends were cut back, 0 bases at V and 4 bases at J, with 9 bases in the middle. This CDR3 spans 14 amino acids. Per the germline V gene, CDR1 is LGHNA and CDR2 is YSLEER. CDR3 sequence reads: CASSQEGRGYGYTF. CDR3 nucleotide sequence: TGCGCCAGCAGCCAAGAGGGCAGGGGCTATGGCTACACCTTC.

This chain uses TRBV5-1 with TRBJ1-1; weak D call: TRBD1 (5 bases). Germline V CDR1 and CDR2: SGHRS, YFSETQ. The V end lost 2 bases, the J end lost 5 bases, and 10 bases lay between the germline ends. The CDR3 loop spans 13 amino acids. Here the CDR3 DNA reads TGCGCCAGCAGCTTCCCAGGGAAAACTGAAGCTTTCTTT. This gives the protein CASSFPGKTEAFF.

This chain connects TRBV29-1 to TRBJ1-2; 8 nucleotides line up with TRBD1. CDR1 and CDR2 (germline): SQVTM, ANQGSEA. The length of the CDR3 is 14 residues. After removal of 6 bases from V and 13 bases from J, the junction contained 19 bases not matched to a gene. CDR3 region: CSVGPAGQGGIGTF. The CDR3 coding sequence is TGCAGCGTAGGGCCCGCCGGACAGGGAGGGATAGGCACCTTC. Combining the CDR3 with reference TRBV29-1 and TRBJ1-2 gives the whole variable domain SAVISQKPSRDICQRGTSLTIQCQVDSQVTMMFWYRQQPGQSLTLIATANQGSEATYESGFVIDKFPISRPNLTFSTLTVSNMSPEDSSIYLCSVGPAGQGGIGTFGSGTRLTVV.